The T cell receptor (beta chain) under discussion was sequenced for a study of blood T cell repertoires in COVID-19. Produced via immunoSEQ multiplex PCR; TCRdb's table is partial and in-frame only. Of nearly 100,000 clones listed, 65% to 85% are singletons. V lost 2 bases and J 7 bases, leaving 9 bases between the germline ends. The CDR3 sequence is 13 residues long. Germline V gene lookup returns CDR1 GTSNPN and CDR2 SVGIG (reference sequence). What was sequenced was peripheral blood. The J gene is TRBJ1-6, the V gene TRBV30, with D uncertain. The clonotype was recovered from a woman aged 60-70 years with acute or convalescent COVID-19. CDR3 amino acids: CAWSLAENSPLHF. CDR3 nucleotides: TGTGCCTGGAGTCTGGCGGAAAATTCACCCCTCCACTTT.